This T cell receptor beta chain stems from a study of control samples from healthy donors and cancer patients. Assay: immunoSEQ multiplex PCR; the TCRdb copy retains only in-frame clones and omits some. The repertoire holds 230,000 or so clones, with around 94% as singletons. The germline V and J ends were trimmed by 8 bases and 1 base, with 11 bases remaining between them. Looked up from germline, CDR1 is SNHLY and CDR2 is FYNNEI. The CDR3 covers 14 residues. Sample: blood. This receptor was identified in a man aged 50-60 years in good health. This rearrangement joins TRBV2 to TRBJ2-2; D not certain. Here the CDR3 DNA reads TGTGCCAGCGCCGGTAATAAGAACACCGGGGAGCTGTTTTTT. Encoded protein: CASAGNKNTGELFF.